The 18 T cell receptor beta chains below come from one sample, sequenced in a study of vaccination effects on CD4 cells after COVID-19. Viral peptide pools were used in the ViraFEST assay to expand antigen-specific CD4+ T cells, and sequencing came afterward. Culture lasted about ten days before CD4+ T cell isolation. Each participant was given two doses of one vaccine (BNT162b2 or mRNA-1273). The assay was immunoSEQ multiplex PCR, and TCRdb's table has in-frame clones only and misses some. The top ten clones hold about 14% of a sample with 40,000 to 50,000 clones, under 85% of them seen once. Antigens of these TCRs are unknown. Sample: CD4+ T cells from PBMCs cultured with HCoV-OC43 spike peptides, taken after COVID-19 vaccination. Indicated subset: HCoV-OC43 spike overlapping peptide pool stimulation. The receptor set was obtained from a human donor who received a COVID-19 vaccine.

This chain joins TRBV30 and TRBJ2-1; possible D gene TRBD1, 5 bases. Trimming stripped 3 bases from V and 2 bases from J, with 14 bases between. Germline-derived CDR1 and CDR2 are GTSNPN and SVGIG (reference sequence). The CDR3 consists of 15 residues. CDR3 in amino acids: CAWSRLGAPYNEQFF. The CDR3 DNA reads TGTGCCTGGAGCCGTCTAGGGGCCCCCTACAATGAGCAGTTCTTC. Looking up the rest from reference TRBV30 and TRBJ2-1 gives the full variable domain: SQTIHQWPATLVQPVGSPLSLECTVEGTSNPNLYWYRQAAGRGLQLLFYSVGIGQISSEVPQNLSASRPQDRQFILSSKKLLLSDSGFYLCAWSRLGAPYNEQFFGPGTRLTVL.

Regarding this clone: The sample carries other DNA sequences with the same CDR3. This chain links TRBV5-1 with TRBJ2-3; D remains ambiguous. Trimming shortened V by 0 bases and J by 3 bases, and 5 bases separated the two germline ends. Per the germline V gene, CDR1 is SGHRS and CDR2 is YFSETQ. The CDR3 loop spans 13 amino acids. The CDR3 here is CASSLAGTDTQYF. The CDR3 DNA is TGCGCCAGCAGCTTGGCCGGGACAGATACGCAGTATTTT.

The J gene is TRBJ2-7, the V gene TRBV24-1; a weak D match, TRBD1 (5 bases). Germline CDR1 is KGHDR and CDR2 is SFDVKD. CDR3 length equals 11 residues. V was pared by 6 bases and J by 9 bases, with 11 bases between. This CDR3 is CATSSGPSQYF. CDR3 bases: TGTGCCACCAGTTCAGGGCCATCGCAGTACTTC.

Only one count was recorded for this clone. The gene calls are TRBV29-1 and TRBJ2-7; TRBD1 matches 12 bases. Germline values: CDR1 SQVTM, CDR2 ANQGSEA. The CDR3 extends over 14 amino acids. The junction had 10 bases not matched to a gene; V was cut back by 7 bases and J by 6 bases. CDR3 nucleotide sequence: TGCAGCGGCGCAACCCCGGGACAGGGGGCCGAGCAGTACTTC. Its translation: CSGATPGQGAEQYF.

The genes are TRBV11-3 and TRBJ2-1; D might be TRBD1 (6 bases). From germline, CDR1 is SGHNT and CDR2 YENEEA. The CDR3 length is 13 residues. V was shortened by 4 bases and J by 9 bases, with 13 bases between the two germline ends. The CDR3 loop is CASSSNRAPEQFF. In DNA form, the CDR3 reads TGTGCCAGCAGCTCCAACAGGGCGCCTGAGCAGTTCTTC.

This clone has only a few counts. The V call is TRBV7-9, the J call TRBJ2-2, with 7 bases lining up with TRBD1. This CDR3 spans 17 amino acids. Trimming took 4 bases from V and 0 from J; bases not matched to a gene: 8. Germline CDR1 and CDR2: SEHNR and FQNEAQ (reference sequence). The CDR3 region is CASSSPGQRTNTGELFF. CDR3 sequence (DNA): TGTGCCAGCAGCTCTCCGGGACAGAGAACGAACACCGGGGAGCTGTTTTTT.

V is TRBV6-5 and J is TRBJ2-7; 10 bases are shared with TRBD2. The CDR3 totals 15 residues. CDR1 is MNHEY and CDR2 is SVGAGI in the germline V gene. V lost 10 bases, J lost 3 bases, and 12 bases stayed unmatched. The CDR3 here is CATQNQAGGGYEQYF. The CDR3 DNA reads TGTGCCACCCAGAACCAAGCGGGAGGGGGCTACGAGCAGTACTTC.

CDR3 bases: TGCAGTGCTAGAGTTGAAGAGACCCAGTACTTC. This encodes CSARVEETQYF. This rearrangement joins TRBV20-1 to TRBJ2-5; no firm D call. Germline lookup yields CDR1 DFQATT and CDR2 SNEGSKA (reference sequence). The CDR3 spans 11 residues. The V gene lost 1 base and the J gene lost 3 bases, with 3 bases spanning the gap.

The chain couples TRBV5-4 to TRBJ2-5; a possible D gene is TRBD1 (6 bases). CDR1 is SGHNT and CDR2 is YYREEE in the germline V gene (reference sequence). The CDR3 loop spans 14 amino acids. V lost 4 bases and J 2 bases, leaving 12 bases between the germline ends. CDR3 protein: CASSRQAAQETQYF. Here the CDR3 DNA reads TGTGCCAGCAGCCGACAGGCGGCGCAAGAGACCCAGTACTTC.

V usage is TRBV6-5 and J usage is TRBJ1-2; the match to TRBD1 covers 8 bases. Germline CDR1 reads MNHEY; CDR2 reads SVGAGI. V dropped 7 bases and J dropped 4; count of bases not matched to a gene: 8. There are 14 residues in the CDR3. The CDR3 region has the DNA TGTGCCAGCATGTCTAACAGGGGGGCCTATGGCTACACCTTC. It translates to CASMSNRGAYGYTF.

The V gene is TRBV27, the J gene TRBJ1-2; weak D call: TRBD1 (5 bases). Germline CDR1 reads MNHEY; CDR2 reads SMNVEV (reference sequence). Trimming cost V 5 bases and J 7 bases, with 11 bases left between them. The CDR3 has 12 residues. CDR3 sequence (DNA): TGTGCCAGCAGTCCCGCCGGGGGTGGCTACACCTTC. Translating it yields CASSPAGGGYTF.

This clone was seen only a few times. The chain uses TRBV4-1 and TRBJ2-2; 10 bases are a match to TRBD2. This CDR3 has 16 amino acids. After removal of 3 bases from V and 4 bases from J, the junction contained 5 bases not matched to a gene. CDR1 MGHRA and CDR2 YSYEKL come from the germline V gene. This chain's CDR3 is CASSQASSGGTGELFF. In DNA, the CDR3 is TGCGCCAGCAGCCAGGCCTCTAGCGGGGGCACCGGGGAGCTGTTTTTT.

This rearrangement joins TRBV6-5 to TRBJ2-2, with 7 bases that match TRBD2. The V segment lost 0 bases and the J segment 4 bases; nucleotides outside the gene matches: 5. The germline V gene encodes CDR1 MNHEY and CDR2 SVGAGI. The length of the CDR3 is 16 residues. The CDR3 nucleotides read TGTGCCAGCAGTTACTCGTTCAGCGGGGCCACCGGGGAGCTGTTTTTT. Encoded protein: CASSYSFSGATGELFF.

This chain links TRBV13 with TRBJ2-3; TRBD2 matches 10 bases. The CDR3 has 20 amino acids. CDR1 and CDR2 (germline): PRHDT, FYEKMQ (reference sequence). J gave up 5 bases and V 5 bases, and 22 bases lay outside the gene matches. The CDR3 here is CASSQYQSSGGLSTIDTQYF. As DNA, the CDR3 is TGTGCCAGCAGCCAATATCAGTCTAGCGGGGGCCTTTCCACTATAGATACGCAGTATTTT.

This clone was picked up one time. The CDR3 DNA reads TGTGCCAGCAGTATGGCCGGGACAGGGATCACTCGGCAGTACTTC. Protein product: CASSMAGTGITRQYF. The chain has TRBV6-2 or TRBV6-3 and TRBJ2-7, with 9 bases lining up with TRBD1. From germline, CDR1 is MNHEY and CDR2 SVGEGT. The ends lost 5 bases at V and 9 bases at J; junction bases unmatched: 14. CDR3 length: 15 residues.

The gene calls are TRBV6-2 or TRBV6-3 and TRBJ2-5, with D unresolved. In germline, CDR1 is MNHEY, CDR2 SVGEGT. CDR3 length: 11 residues. V dropped 4 bases and J dropped 7 bases, with 7 bases sitting between them. The CDR3 is CASSFYPTQYF. DNA for the CDR3: TGTGCCAGCAGTTTTTACCCGACCCAGTACTTC.

The rearrangement links TRBV5-6 to TRBJ1-4; possibly TRBD1 for D (6 bases). Germline lookup yields CDR1 SGHDT and CDR2 YYEEEE. V lost 4 bases, J lost 3 bases, and 13 bases lay in between. This CDR3 has 15 residues. The CDR3 nucleotides read TGTGCCAGCAGCCCGCAAGGACAGCCTAATGAAAAACTGTTTTTT. Its translation: CASSPQGQPNEKLFF. Complete variable domain (other parts from reference TRBV5-6 and TRBJ1-4): DAGVTQSPTHLIKTRGQQVTLRCSPKSGHDTVSWYQQALGQGPQFIFQYYEEEERQRGNFPDRFSGHQFPNYSSELNVNALLLGDSALYLCASSPQGQPNEKLFFGSGTQLSVL.

The V call is TRBV19, the J call TRBJ1-6; D gene uncertain. V was shortened by 4 bases and J by 11 bases, with 9 bases between the two germline ends. This CDR3 is 12 amino acids long. Germline V gene sequence: CDR1 LNHDA, CDR2 SQIVND (reference sequence). The CDR3: CASSNLKAPLHF. Written as DNA, the CDR3 is TGTGCCAGTAGTAATCTGAAAGCACCCCTCCACTTT.